These 24 T cell receptor beta chains originate from one sample sequenced in a study of T cells in Graves' hyperthyroidism and ophthalmopathy. Researchers amplified the TCR beta CDR3 regions from RNA transcripts. The HTBI set primed first-round TCR CDR3 RT-PCR. A single record per CDR3 protein comes from TCRdb applying MiXCR to the multiplex PCR reads. The sample has fewer than 750,000 distinct CDR3 sequences; 40% to 55% are singletons. The sample comprised peripheral blood or thyroid tissue (not recorded which). The source is a woman aged 18 to 35 with Graves' hyperthyroidism.

Ten or more counts support this clonotype. The rearrangement uses TRBV20-1 and TRBJ1-2, with D possibly being TRBD1 (5 bases). Trimming removed 5 bases from V and 4 bases from J, with 8 bases in between. CDR1 and CDR2 from the germline V gene are DFQATT and SNEGSKA (reference sequence). CDR3 length equals 11 residues. The CDR3 loop reads CSAGGGYGYTF. As DNA, the CDR3 is TGCAGTGCTGGGGGGGGCTATGGCTACACCTTC.

V gene TRBV2 combines with J gene TRBJ2-7; 8 bases align to TRBD1. V lost 4 bases to trimming and J lost 6 bases; unmatched junction nucleotides: 2. The CDR3 loop spans 12 amino acids. Germline assignment: CDR1 SNHLY and CDR2 FYNNEI. The CDR3 here is CASSGTGSEQYF. CDR3 DNA: TGTGCCAGCAGTGGGACAGGGTCCGAGCAGTACTTC.

The chain employs TRBV5-1 and TRBJ2-3; D perhaps matches TRBD2 (6 bases). The V end lost 0 bases, the J end lost 4 bases, and 18 bases lay between the germline ends. The V gene's germline CDR1 is SGHRS and CDR2 YFSETQ. CDR3 length equals 17 residues. The CDR3 DNA is TGCGCCAGCAGCTTGGCAGAGCTGAAACCTAGCGCAGATACGCAGTATTTT. It encodes CASSLAELKPSADTQYF.

The table lists this clonotype with many counts. This chain uses TRBV4-1 with TRBJ1-4, with TRBD1 as a possible D gene (5 bases). The CDR3 sequence is 14 residues long. Germline CDR1 and CDR2: MGHRA and YSYEKL. Trimming cost V 3 bases and J 7 bases, with 12 bases left between them. CDR3 in amino acids: CASSQQGWSEKLFF. DNA for the CDR3: TGCGCCAGCAGCCAGCAGGGATGGAGTGAAAAACTGTTTTTT.

The chain employs TRBV5-1 and TRBJ2-2; TRBD2 agrees at 9 bases. Germline values: CDR1 SGHRS, CDR2 YFSETQ. There are 16 residues in the CDR3. The ends lost 4 bases at V and 3 bases at J; junction bases unmatched: 7. The CDR3, as DNA: TGCGCCAGCAGCCTCATGACTAGCGGCGACACCGGGGAGCTGTTTTTT. Amino acid sequence: CASSLMTSGDTGELFF. The variable domain in full, completed from reference TRBV5-1 and TRBJ2-2, reads KAGVTQTPRYLIKTRGQQVTLSCSPISGHRSVSWYQQTPGQGLQFLFEYFSETQRNKGNFPGRFSGRQFSNSRSEMNVSTLELGDSALYLCASSLMTSGDTGELFFGEGSRLTVL.

This clonotype was seen repeatedly, ten times or more. CDR3 coding DNA: TGTGCCAGCAGCCCAGGGTACACCGGGGAGCTGTTTTTT. Translation: CASSPGYTGELFF. The rearrangement uses TRBV11-3 and TRBJ2-2; tentatively, D is TRBD1 (5 bases). The CDR3 has 13 amino acids. Trimming cost V 5 bases and J 3 bases, with 7 bases left between them. Germline assignment: CDR1 SGHNT and CDR2 YENEEA.

J is TRBJ2-7 and V is TRBV2, with D maybe TRBD2 (7 bases). The CDR3 loop spans 17 amino acids. Per the germline V gene, CDR1 is SNHLY and CDR2 is FYNNEI. Trimming cost V 0 bases and J 3 bases, with 18 bases left between them. The CDR3 reads CASSEAGLGGLGYEQYF. In DNA, the CDR3 is TGTGCCAGCAGTGAAGCGGGGCTCGGGGGGCTCGGCTACGAGCAGTACTTC.

This clonotype has ten or more counts. The rearrangement uses TRBV2 and TRBJ1-2; TRBD1 might be the D (5 bases). Germline CDR1 is SNHLY and CDR2 is FYNNEI. V was shortened by 0 bases and J by 4 bases, with 12 bases between the two germline ends. The length of the CDR3 is 15 residues. The CDR3 spells CASSEAGGGGYGYTF. The CDR3 coding sequence is TGTGCCAGCAGTGAAGCCGGTGGGGGAGGCTATGGCTACACCTTC.

CDR3 in amino acids: CSAGTGSNEQFF. The CDR3 region has the DNA TGCAGCGCTGGGACTGGAAGCAATGAGCAGTTCTTC. The chain carries TRBV29-1 and TRBJ2-1; D is possibly TRBD2 (6 bases). This CDR3 is 12 amino acids long. Per germline, CDR1 SQVTM and CDR2 ANQGSEA. Trimming cost V 7 bases and J 6 bases, with 13 bases left between them.

With regard to this clonotype: Given the absence of the conserved phenylalanine or tryptophan at the CDR3 end, a read error is likely. It is unclear where the CDR3 begins or ends on the DNA, so no DNA is shown, and the CDR3 is as TCRdb lists it. The V call is TRBV7-2, the J call TRBJ1-1; the table's D call, TRBD1, was not checked against the DNA. The CDR3 spans 14 residues, counting both ends. Germline values: CDR1 SGHTA, CDR2 FQGNSA. The CDR3: CASSLDLEGLEANY.

This clonotype was seen ten or more times. This sequence joins TRBV2 and TRBJ2-7, with a tentative D call TRBD2 (5 bases). V dropped 6 bases and J dropped 3 bases, with 9 bases sitting between them. The CDR3 spans 12 residues. The germline V gene encodes CDR1 SNHLY and CDR2 FYNNEI. CDR3 sequence (DNA): TGTGCCAGCAGGAAGGGAGTCTACGAGCAGTACTTC. It encodes CASRKGVYEQYF.

The V gene is TRBV9, the J gene TRBJ2-5; 7 positions agree with TRBD1. This CDR3 is 14 amino acids long. Germline assignment: CDR1 SGDLS and CDR2 YYNGEE. V trimming: 5 bases; J trimming: 3 bases; junction bases outside the gene matches: 7. The CDR3 DNA is TGTGCCAGCAGTCTACAGGGGAGCGAAGAGACCCAGTACTTC. It yields the protein CASSLQGSEETQYF.

The sample holds many counts of this clonotype. The V and J genes are TRBV20-1 and TRBJ2-5; D might be TRBD1 (5 bases). The CDR3 length is 13 residues. The germline CDR1 and CDR2 sequences are DFQATT and SNEGSKA (reference sequence). V was shortened by 0 bases and J by 5 bases, with 10 bases between the two germline ends. The CDR3 reads CSARDPRAETQYF. In nucleotides, the CDR3 is TGCAGTGCTAGAGATCCCAGGGCGGAGACCCAGTACTTC.

This clonotype was seen repeatedly, ten times or more. The CDR3 sequence: CASSQQYTGVNTEAFF. The CDR3 DNA sequence: TGTGCCAGCAGTCAACAGTACACAGGGGTGAACACTGAAGCTTTCTTT. The rearrangement uses TRBV27 and TRBJ1-1, with TRBD1 matching 7 bases. The CDR3 runs to 16 residues. The junction had 9 bases not matched to a gene; V was cut back by 5 bases and J by 0 bases. Germline V lookup: CDR1 MNHEY, CDR2 SMNVEV (reference sequence).

In this sample, this clonotype turned up many times. The gene calls are TRBV7-9 and TRBJ2-7; D unresolved. The CDR3 is 14 amino acids. Looked up from germline, CDR1 is SEHNR and CDR2 is FQNEAQ (reference sequence). V lost 0 bases to trimming and J lost 6 bases, with 12 bases between them. In DNA, the CDR3 is TGTGCCAGCAGCTTAGCACACCGGGTCGGCGAGCAGTACTTC. Translated: CASSLAHRVGEQYF.

This chain links TRBV7-3 with TRBJ2-7; possible D gene TRBD2, 7 bases. From germline, CDR1 is SGHTA and CDR2 FQGTGA. The CDR3 consists of 14 residues. Deletions cut 4 bases from V and 5 bases from J, with 15 bases between. The CDR3 region has the DNA TGTGCCAGCAGCTGGGACAAGCGGGAAAACGAGCAGTACTTC. As protein: CASSWDKRENEQYF.

The gene calls are TRBV20-1 and TRBJ2-7; D is possibly TRBD2 (6 bases). Germline CDR1 and CDR2: DFQATT and SNEGSKA (reference sequence). The CDR3 consists of 17 residues. Deletions cut 6 bases from V and 6 bases from J, with 30 bases between. CDR3 bases: TGCAGTGCCCGAGATATGTCAGCGGGCGGCACCGGGGGCGAGCAGTACTTC. This encodes CSARDMSAGGTGGEQYF.

The V and J genes are TRBV5-4 and TRBJ1-1, with D hard to call. The CDR3 has 14 amino acids. V was shortened by 0 bases and J by 11 bases, with 17 bases between the two germline ends. Germline V gene sequence: CDR1 SGHNT, CDR2 YYREEE (reference sequence). CDR3 in DNA: TGTGCCAGCAGCTTGGCACCGGTGGGGATACCGGCTTTCTTT. Its translation is CASSLAPVGIPAFF.

The chain uses TRBV15 and TRBJ1-2, with a tentative D call TRBD1 (6 bases). Germline CDR1 and CDR2: LNHNV and YYDKDF (reference sequence). This CDR3 contains 15 residues. The V and J ends lost 0 bases and 4 bases respectively, with 12 bases between them. CDR3 loop: CATSREVGGSYGYTF. In nucleotides, the CDR3 is TGTGCCACCAGCAGAGAAGTAGGGGGTTCCTATGGCTACACCTTC.

This clonotype has at least ten counts. The rearrangement uses TRBV7-9 and TRBJ1-1, with D possibly TRBD1 on 5 matching bases. Trimming pared 0 bases from V and 2 bases from J, leaving 13 bases between. CDR1 SEHNR and CDR2 FQNEAQ come from the germline V gene (reference sequence). The CDR3 consists of 16 residues. In DNA, the CDR3 is TGTGCCAGCAGCTTAGCGGGACGGGGAGGCAACACTGAAGCTTTCTTT. It codes for CASSLAGRGGNTEAFF.

This chain connects TRBV6-5 to TRBJ1-1, with D maybe TRBD1 (5 bases). The CDR3 length is 13 residues. The germline gives CDR1 MNHEY, CDR2 SVGAGI. The ends were cut back, 6 bases at V and 3 bases at J, with 11 bases in the middle. The CDR3 is CASSPRQYTEAFF. CDR3 in DNA: TGTGCCAGCAGCCCCCGACAGTACACTGAAGCTTTCTTT.

This chain joins TRBV7-6 and TRBJ1-2; unclear D gene. This CDR3 spans 14 amino acids. Germline CDR1 and CDR2: SGHVS and FNYEAQ. V dropped 4 bases and J dropped 0 bases, with 9 bases sitting between them. The CDR3 spells CASSSGETNYGYTF. CDR3 DNA: TGTGCCAGCAGCTCTGGGGAGACTAACTATGGCTACACCTTC.

J is TRBJ2-1 and V is TRBV19; D unresolved. From germline, CDR1 is LNHDA and CDR2 SQIVND (reference sequence). This CDR3 has 11 amino acids. Trimming left V 3 bases short and J 8 bases short, with 5 bases between. The CDR3 spells CASSIEDEQFF. The CDR3 DNA reads TGTGCCAGTAGTATTGAGGATGAGCAGTTCTTC.

This rearrangement joins TRBV27 to TRBJ2-7; weak D call: TRBD1 (5 bases). Trimming took off 3 bases at V and 7 bases at J, with 16 bases between the two ends. Germline CDR1 and CDR2: MNHEY and SMNVEV (reference sequence). This CDR3 is built from 14 residues. The CDR3 loop is CASSFGYYRSEQYF. In DNA form, the CDR3 reads TGTGCCAGCAGTTTTGGTTATTACAGGAGTGAGCAGTACTTC.